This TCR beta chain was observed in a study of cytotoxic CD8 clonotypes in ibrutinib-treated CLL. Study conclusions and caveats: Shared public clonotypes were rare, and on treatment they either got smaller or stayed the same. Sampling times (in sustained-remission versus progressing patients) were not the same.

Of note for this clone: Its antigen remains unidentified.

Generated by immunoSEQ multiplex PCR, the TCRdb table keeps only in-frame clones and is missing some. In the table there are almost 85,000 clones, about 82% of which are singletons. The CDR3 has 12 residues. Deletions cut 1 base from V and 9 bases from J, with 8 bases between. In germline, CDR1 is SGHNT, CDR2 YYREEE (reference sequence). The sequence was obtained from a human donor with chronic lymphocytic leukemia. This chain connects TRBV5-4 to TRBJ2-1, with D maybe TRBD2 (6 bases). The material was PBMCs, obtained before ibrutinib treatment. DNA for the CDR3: TGTGCCAGCAGCTTGCCCGGGGGTGAGCAGTTCTTC. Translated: CASSLPGGEQFF. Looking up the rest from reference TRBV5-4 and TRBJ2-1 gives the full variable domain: ETGVTQSPTHLIKTRGQQVTLRCSSQSGHNTVSWYQQALGQGPQFIFQYYREEENGRGNFPPRFSGLQFPNYSSELNVNALELDDSALYLCASSLPGGEQFFGPGTRLTVL.